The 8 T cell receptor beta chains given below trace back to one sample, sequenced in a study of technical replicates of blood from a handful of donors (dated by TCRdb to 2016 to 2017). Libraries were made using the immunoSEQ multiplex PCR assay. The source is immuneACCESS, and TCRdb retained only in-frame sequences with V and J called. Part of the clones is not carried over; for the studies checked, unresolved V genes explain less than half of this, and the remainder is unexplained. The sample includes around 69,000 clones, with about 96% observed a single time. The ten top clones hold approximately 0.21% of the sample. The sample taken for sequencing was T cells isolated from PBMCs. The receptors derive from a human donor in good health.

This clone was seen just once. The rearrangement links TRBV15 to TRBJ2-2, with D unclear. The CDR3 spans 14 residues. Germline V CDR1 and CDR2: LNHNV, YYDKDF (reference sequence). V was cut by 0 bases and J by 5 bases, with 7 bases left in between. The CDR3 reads CATSRDRATGELFF. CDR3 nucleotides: TGTGCCACCAGCAGAGATCGAGCAACCGGGGAGCTGTTTTTT.

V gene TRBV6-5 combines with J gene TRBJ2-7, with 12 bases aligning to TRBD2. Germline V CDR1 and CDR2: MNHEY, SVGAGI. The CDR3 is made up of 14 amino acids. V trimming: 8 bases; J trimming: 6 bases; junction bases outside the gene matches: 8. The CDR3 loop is CASRRLAGVGEQYF. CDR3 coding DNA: TGTGCCAGCCGTAGACTAGCGGGAGTAGGCGAGCAGTACTTC.

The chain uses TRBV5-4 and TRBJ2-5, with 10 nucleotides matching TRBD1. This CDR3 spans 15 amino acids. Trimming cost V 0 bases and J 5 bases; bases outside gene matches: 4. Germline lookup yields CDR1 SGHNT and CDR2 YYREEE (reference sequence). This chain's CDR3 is CASSLGRTGGETQYF. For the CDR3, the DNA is TGTGCCAGCAGCTTGGGGAGGACAGGGGGTGAGACCCAGTACTTC.

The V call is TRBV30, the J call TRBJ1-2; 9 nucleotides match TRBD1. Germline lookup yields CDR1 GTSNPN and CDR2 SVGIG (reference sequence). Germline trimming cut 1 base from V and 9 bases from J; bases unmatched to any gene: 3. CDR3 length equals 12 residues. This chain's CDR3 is CAWSGTGVSYTF. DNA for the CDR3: TGTGCCTGGAGTGGGACAGGGGTCAGCTACACCTTC.

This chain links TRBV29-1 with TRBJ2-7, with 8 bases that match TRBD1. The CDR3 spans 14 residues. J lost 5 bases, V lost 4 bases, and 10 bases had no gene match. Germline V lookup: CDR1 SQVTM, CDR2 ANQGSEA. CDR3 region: CSVAFRTGSHEQYF. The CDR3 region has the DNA TGCAGCGTTGCGTTCCGGACAGGGTCCCACGAGCAGTACTTC.

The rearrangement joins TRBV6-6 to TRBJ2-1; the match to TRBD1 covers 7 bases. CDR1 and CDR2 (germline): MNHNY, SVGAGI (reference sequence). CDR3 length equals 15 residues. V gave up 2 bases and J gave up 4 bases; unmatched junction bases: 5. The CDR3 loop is CASSYPPRGYNEQFF. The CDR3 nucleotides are TGTGCCAGCAGTTACCCTCCCAGGGGGTACAATGAGCAGTTCTTC.

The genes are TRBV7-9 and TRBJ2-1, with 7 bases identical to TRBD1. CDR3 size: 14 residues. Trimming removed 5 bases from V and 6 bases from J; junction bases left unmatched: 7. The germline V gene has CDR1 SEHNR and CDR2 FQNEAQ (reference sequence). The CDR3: CASSGLGDSNEQFF. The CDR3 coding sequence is TGTGCCAGCAGCGGATTAGGGGACAGCAATGAGCAGTTCTTC.

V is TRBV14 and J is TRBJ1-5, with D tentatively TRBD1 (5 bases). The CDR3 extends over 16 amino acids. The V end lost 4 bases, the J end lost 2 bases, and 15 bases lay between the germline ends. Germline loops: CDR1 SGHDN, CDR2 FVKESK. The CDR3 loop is CASSPGGGFGNQPQHF. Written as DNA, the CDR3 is TGTGCCAGCAGCCCAGGTGGGGGGTTCGGCAATCAGCCCCAGCATTTT.